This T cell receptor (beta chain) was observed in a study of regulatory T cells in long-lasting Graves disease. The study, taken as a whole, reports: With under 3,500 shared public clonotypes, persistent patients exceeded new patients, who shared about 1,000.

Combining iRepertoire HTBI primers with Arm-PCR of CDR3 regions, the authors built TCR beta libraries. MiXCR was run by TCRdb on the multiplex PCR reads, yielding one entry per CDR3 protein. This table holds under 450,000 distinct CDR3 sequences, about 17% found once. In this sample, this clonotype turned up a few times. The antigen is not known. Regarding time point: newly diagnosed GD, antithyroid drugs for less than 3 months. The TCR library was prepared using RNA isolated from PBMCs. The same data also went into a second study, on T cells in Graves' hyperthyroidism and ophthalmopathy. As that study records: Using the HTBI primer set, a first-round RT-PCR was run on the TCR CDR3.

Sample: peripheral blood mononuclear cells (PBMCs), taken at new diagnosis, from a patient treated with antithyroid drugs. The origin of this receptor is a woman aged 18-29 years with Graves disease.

CDR3 coding DNA: TGTGCCAGCAGTGTAGCCCGGGACTCCTTCTACGAGCAGTACTTC. As protein: CASSVARDSFYEQYF. The rearrangement links TRBV6-1 to TRBJ2-7; possibly TRBD2 for D (6 bases). Germline CDR1 MNHNS, CDR2 SASEGT. V was pared by 4 bases and J by 3 bases, with 16 bases between. The CDR3 runs to 15 residues.